The text below deals with one T cell receptor (beta chain). The antigen this receptor binds is unknown. Base qualities are missing; no much larger clone stands one base away. This record belongs to a study of T cells in lung cancer brain metastases listed by TCRdb under 2018. Notes on the research overall: Most of the roughly 20 patients had a history of tobacco use, with a median of around 41 pack-years. Median interval between primary and brain metastasis specimen acquisition was under 350 days. TCR beta CDR3 repertoires were compared between fully resected primary non-small cell lung cancers and paired brain metastases. A median age at first diagnosis of about 50 years was recorded for the patients, of whom 8 or 9 were male and 11 were female. Eighteen of the 20 patients received no interval therapy between primary and metastasis resection. A cohort of approximately 20 patients was included, from whom 40 or so specimens were contributed, with one primary lung lesion and one brain metastasis obtained from each patient. Primary and metastatic specimens both had an average DNA integrity number of 3.5 to 4.5, with no significant difference between the two sites. General study outcomes and caveats: The study could not control for the effects of preoperative corticosteroids on T cell infiltration in brain metastases. Brain metastases had significantly fewer unique productive clones than paired primaries (median approximately 1,500 versus 4,500). Retrieval of the complete infiltrating T cell repertoire may have been prevented by DNA fragmentation in FFPE samples. In brain metastases, the ten most abundant clones accounted for a significantly larger fraction of the repertoire than in primaries, a finding that suggests clonal expansion. Most clones were specific to a single lesion, and overlap between paired lesions was limited (mean Morisita index approximately 0.2).

Each sample received between roughly 2 and 5.5 ug of genomic DNA as input, and paired samples received equal DNA input. TCR beta libraries were constructed with the immunoSEQ hsTCRbeta Kit, with multiplexed V and J gene primers used across two PCR steps. Pooled libraries with positive and negative controls were sequenced on an Illumina MiSeq using a 100-cycle paired-end protocol. Per the original workflow: The immunoSEQ vendor processed the raw data into normalized, annotated TCR beta repertoire reports. Richness was defined as unique clones by nucleotide sequence, and total richness was extrapolated with the iChao1 and Efron-Thisted estimators. Pielou's evenness, Simpson's index, top-ten clone proportional abundance, and Morisita overlap index were used to characterize and compare paired lesions. TCRdb carries this immuneACCESS record with in-frame sequences only. Its versions omit some clonotypes, under half of them owing to an unresolved V gene in the studies checked, with the rest unexplained. V and J calls plus clone size are reproduced from that table; the DNA served to infer D and trimming. This sample comprises about 1,600 clones, around four fifths of them detected only once. Of the sample, 7.3% falls within the top ten clones.

Patients had resection either for delayed recurrence of a solitary brain metastasis or for synchronous oligometastatic disease. To avoid including cancers other than NSCLC, any patient with a history of multiple malignancies was excluded. Tumor areas were macrodissected from several deparaffinized 10 um unstained sections under guidance from marked H&E slides. All specimens were formalin-fixed and paraffin-embedded (FFPE). Genomic DNA was extracted using the AllPrep DNA/RNA FFPE Kit. CDR1 and CDR2 are read off the germline V gene as SGHDN and FVKESK. Clipping removes 4 bases from V and 4 bases from J, with 4 as the unmatched junction base count. Including cysteine and phenylalanine, the CDR3 has 14 amino acids. The retained sequence is limited to the CDR3, 42 bases, with the frame set at the first base.

The specimen was tumor tissue from the primary lung tumor. The sample's cell subset or site label, decoded: primary lung cancer lesion. This receptor was identified in a man aged 65 to 85 with non-small cell lung cancer. The V and J segments used are TRBV14 and TRBJ2-3; TRBD2 matches 8 bases in the middle. The DNA sequence is given as TGTGCCAGCAGCCTTCCGGGACTAGCAGATACGCAGTATTTT. Its translation reads: CASSLPGLADTQYF.